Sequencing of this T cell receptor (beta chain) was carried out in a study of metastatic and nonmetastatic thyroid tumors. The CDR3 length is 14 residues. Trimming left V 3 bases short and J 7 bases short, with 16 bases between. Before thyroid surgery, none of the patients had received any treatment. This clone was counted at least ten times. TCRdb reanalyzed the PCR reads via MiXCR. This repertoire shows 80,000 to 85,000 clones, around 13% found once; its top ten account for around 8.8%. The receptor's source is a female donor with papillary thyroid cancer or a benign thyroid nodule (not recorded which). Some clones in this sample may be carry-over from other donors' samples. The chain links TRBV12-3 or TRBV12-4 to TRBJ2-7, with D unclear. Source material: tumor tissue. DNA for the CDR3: TGTGCCAGCAGTTTCCGGACCAATCTGGAGGAGCAGTACTTC. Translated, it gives CASSFRTNLEEQYF.